This T cell receptor beta chain appears in the sequencing data of a study of T-cell memory formation after mild COVID-19. General study findings and limits: Several responding clones turned up in pre-infection memory, indicating that cross-reactive memory may have taken part.

CDR1 and CDR2 from the germline V gene are LGHNA and YSLEER. V was shortened by 4 bases and J by 3 bases, with 15 bases between the two germline ends. This CDR3 has 16 residues. TCRdb called the 5' RACE reads again in MiXCR, with one record for every CDR3 protein. The repertoire holds 300,000 to 400,000 distinct CDR3 sequences, with 13% as singletons. With regard to this clonotype: Its target is unknown.

The chain combines TRBV4-3 with TRBJ2-2; D tentatively fits TRBD1 or TRBD2 (5 bases each). The sample consisted of PBMCs or a T cell subset sorted from them (not recorded which). The source is a man aged 18-30 years who had mild COVID-19 (a few samples of this study predate the infection). Cell type and time point are not known. CDR3 residues: CASSPFGSRDTGELFF. For the CDR3, the DNA is TGCGCCAGCAGCCCCTTTGGGAGCAGGGACACCGGGGAGCTGTTTTTT.